This T cell receptor beta chain derives from a study of cytomegalovirus exposure and HLA in healthy donors. Study results and caveats: The study found most TCR sequences rare, yet found some public TCRs in many donors.

A word on this clone: The antigen is unknown.

V lost 4 bases, J lost 2 bases, and 12 bases lay in between. CDR1 MNHNY and CDR2 SVGAGI come from the germline V gene (reference sequence). CDR3 size: 14 residues. The PCR contained 60 Vbeta and 13 Jbeta primers. Some clones are missing from TCRdb's copy, which holds only in-frame ones; the method was immunoSEQ multiplex PCR. The table lists approximately 42,000 clones. Sequencing was done on a sample of PBMCs. The rearrangement joins TRBV6-6 to TRBJ2-7; D is undetermined. This sequence was found in a male donor in good health and CMV-seronegative. CDR3 in DNA: TGTGCCAGCAGTTCCGACACTCCCCCCTACGAGCAGTACTTC. Translation gives CASSSDTPPYEQYF.